The rows below give T cell receptor beta chains drawn from one sample of a study of molecular identifiers for immune sequencing clone quantification. MiXCR, applied by TCRdb to the PCR reads, yields one record per CDR3 protein. Among about 640,000 distinct CDR3 sequences listed, 15% to 20% were seen once. The sequencing input was naive CD8+ T cells from blood, with Jurkat cell RNA spiked in. The receptors here all came from a human donor in good health. Some libraries in this study had Jurkat cell RNA spiked in. Both conserved end residues are part of each CDR3. A D gene is named only where the DNA matches it firmly. Clone size is not always given. Where it is, it says once, few, many or a class for expanded clones.

clone_size j_call d_call v_call cdr3_aa cdr3_nt
many TRBJ2-1 TRBD1 TRBV7-9 CASSPGQGSHEQFF TGTGCCAGCAGCCCGGGACAGGGGTCCCATGAGCAGTTCTTC
many TRBJ2-3 . TRBV29-1 CSVAGLTVASTDTQYF TGCAGCGTTGCCGGACTAACGGTGGCGAGCACAGATACGCAGTATTTT
few TRBJ2-1 . TRBV5-1 CASSLGGGHNNEQFF TGCGCCAGCAGCTTGGGGGGGGGGCATAACAATGAGCAGTTCTTC
many TRBJ2-5 TRBD1 TRBV12-3/TRBV12-4 CASSPHPGQGGETQYF TGTGCCAGCAGTCCCCATCCGGGACAGGGGGGCGAGACCCAGTACTTC
many TRBJ2-7 . TRBV20-1 CSATYGLTYEQYF TGCAGTGCCACCTACGGACTTACCTACGAGCAGTACTTC
. TRBJ2-7 . TRBV3-1 CASSPTGSSYELYF TGTGCCAGCAGCCCAACAGGAAGCTCCTACGAGCTGTACTTC
many TRBJ2-5 . TRBV12-3/TRBV12-4 CASSGDFEETQYF TGTGCCAGCAGCGGGGACTTCGAAGAGACCCAGTACTTC
few TRBJ2-1 . TRBV12-3/TRBV12-4 CASSLHSYNEQFF TGTGCCAGCAGTCTGCACTCCTACAATGAGCAGTTCTTC
few TRBJ2-7 . TRBV18 CASSLAGSYEQCF TGTGCCAGCTCACTTGCAGGGTCCTACGAGCAGTGCTTC
many TRBJ2-5 TRBD2 TRBV19 CASSPLVSGGPQETQYF TGTGCCAGTAGCCCCCTCGTCAGCGGGGGGCCTCAAGAGACCCAGTACTTC
many TRBJ2-1 TRBD2 TRBV24-1 CATSDRIAGGYHNEQFF TGTGCCACCAGTGATCGAATAGCGGGGGGCTATCACAATGAGCAGTTCTTC
many TRBJ1-4 . TRBV3-1 CASSQVTQKIATNEKLFF TGTGCCAGCAGCCAAGTTACACAGAAAATTGCAACTAATGAAAAACTGTTTTTT
. TRBJ2-2 . TRBV9 CANSVGGELFF TGTGCCAACAGCGTAGGTGGGGAGCTGTTTTTT
many TRBJ2-3 TRBD2 TRBV20-1 CSARVAGLAVYTDTQYF TGCAGTGCTAGAGTTGCCGGACTAGCGGTCTACACAGATACGCAGTATTTT
many TRBJ2-3 TRBD1 TRBV9 CASSVNPGQNTDTQYF TGTGCCAGCAGCGTTAATCCGGGACAGAACACAGATACGCAGTATTTT
many TRBJ1-1 . TRBV7-9 CASSTTNTEAFF TGTGCCAGCAGCACCACGAACACTGAAGCTTTCTTT
. TRBJ1-6 . TRBV27 CASRETGYSYNSPLHF TGTGCCAGCAGGGAGACAGGCTACTCCTATAATTCACCCCTCCACTTT
. TRBJ2-7 . TRBV5-5 CASSPEGEVGGSEQYF TGTGCCAGCAGCCCCGAAGGGGAGGTAGGAGGCAGCGAGCAGTACTTC
many TRBJ1-6 . TRBV4-1 CASSQESTGNSYNSPLHF TGCGCCAGCAGCCAAGAGAGTACAGGGAACTCCTATAATTCACCCCTCCACTTT
many TRBJ2-5 TRBD2 TRBV9 CASSAGTSIATQYF TGTGCCAGCAGCGCCGGGACTAGCATTGCGACCCAGTACTTC
. TRBJ1-1 . TRBV18 CAGSPTGTEAFF TGTGCCGGCTCACCCACGGGGACTGAAGCTTTCTTT
. TRBJ2-7 . TRBV4-3 CASSQDLTGGDIAYEQYF TGCGCCAGCAGCCAAGATCTTACAGGCGGGGACATCGCCTACGAGCAGTACTTC
many TRBJ1-1 TRBD1 TRBV30 CAWSPTGEVMNTEAFF TGTGCCTGGAGCCCCACAGGGGAGGTCATGAACACTGAAGCTTTCTTT
. TRBJ1-3 . TRBV6-1 CASSEFGFEGTFSGNTIYF TGTGCCAGCAGTGAATTTGGCTTTGAGGGGACCTTCTCTGGAAACACCATATATTTT
many TRBJ2-1 . TRBV7-9 CASSLGLSGGWDEQFF TGTGCCAGCAGCTTAGGTTTGTCGGGGGGCTGGGATGAGCAGTTCTTC
. TRBJ2-3 . TRBV20-1 CSAREGVGDTQYF TGCAGTGCTAGAGAAGGGGTGGGAGATACGCAGTATTTT
. TRBJ2-6 TRBD2 TRBV6-5 CASSHTAGEGANVLTF TGTGCCAGCAGTCACACGGCGGGGGAAGGGGCCAACGTCCTGACTTTC
many TRBJ1-3 TRBD1 TRBV7-8 CASSLDRGGYNTIYF TGTGCCAGCAGCTTAGACAGGGGAGGGTACAACACCATATATTTT
. TRBJ1-3 . TRBV6-2/TRBV6-3 CASRPGPEATYTSGNTIYF TGTGCCAGCAGGCCGGGACCAGAGGCTACTTACACGTCCGGAAACACCATATATTTT
. TRBJ2-2 TRBD2 TRBV11-2 CASSSPGTSGTGELFF TGTGCCAGCAGCTCGCCCGGGACTAGTGGCACCGGGGAGCTGTTTTTT
. TRBJ2-1 . TRBV20-1 CSARSPRGELFF TGCAGTGCTAGATCACCGCGTGGGGAGCTGTTCTTC
many TRBJ2-7 . TRBV27 CASSPLAPRSYEQYF TGTGCCAGCAGTCCCCTAGCGCCCCGCTCCTACGAGCAGTACTTC
few TRBJ2-7 . TRBV7-9 CASSSSGGGLDEQYF TGTGCCAGCAGCTCGTCAGGTGGGGGGCTCGACGAGCAGTACTTC
few TRBJ2-1 . TRBV19 CASGDEQFF TGTGCCAGTGGGGATGAGCAGTTCTTC
. TRBJ1-2 . TRBV3-1 CASSQARTAISGYTF TGTGCCAGCAGCCAAGCCCGGACAGCTATTAGTGGCTACACCTTC
. TRBJ2-1 . TRBV4-3 CASSQERRGTGSYNEQFF TGCGCCAGCAGCCAAGAACGCAGGGGGACTGGTTCCTACAATGAGCAGTTCTTC
many TRBJ2-7 TRBD1 TRBV7-9 CASSTGQGVLSYEQYF TGTGCCAGCAGCACGGGACAGGGGGTCCTCTCCTACGAGCAGTACTTC
few TRBJ2-5 . TRBV11-3 CASSSGYTEQETQYF TGTGCCAGCAGCTCCGGGTACACGGAACAAGAGACCCAGTACTTC
many TRBJ2-7 TRBD1 TRBV5-4 CASSLNLGTGGSYEQYF TGTGCCAGCAGCTTGAATCTTGGGACAGGGGGCTCCTACGAGCAGTACTTC